Below, 28 T cell receptor beta chains from the same sample are listed, as sequenced in a study of CD8+CD57+ T cells in acquired aplastic anemia. Selection for sequencing was limited to patients who had shown CD8+CD57+ cell expansion by flow cytometry. The study profiled TCR beta VDJ and CDR3 using genomic DNA as template. TCRdb independently ran MiXCR on the reads; one entry per CDR3 protein. The sample lists about 120,000 distinct CDR3 sequences, 45% to 60% occurring once. Sequences were obtained from sorted CD4+, CD8+, or CD8+CD57+ T cells (not recorded which) from PBMCs. The receptors were gathered from a human donor with aplastic anemia.

The V call is TRBV2, the J call TRBJ2-1; D remains unclear. The germline CDR1 and CDR2 sequences are SNHLY and FYNNEI. Between the trimmed V and J ends, which lost 5 bases and 8 bases, there was a span of 13 bases. This CDR3 comprises 13 residues. In DNA form, the CDR3 reads TGTGCCAGCAGTCCCGTCCCGAGAGATGAGCAGTTCTTC. Amino acid sequence: CASSPVPRDEQFF.

This chain connects TRBV2 to TRBJ1-6, with D unclear. V was clipped by 1 base and J by 7 bases, with 11 bases between them. CDR3 length: 15 amino acids. Germline CDR1 SNHLY, CDR2 FYNNEI. DNA of the CDR3: TGTGCCAGCAGTGAAGTCCCAGGCAACAATTCACCCCTCCACTTT. It is translated as CASSEVPGNNSPLHF.

The chain combines TRBV14 with TRBJ2-7; D unresolved. V lost 0 bases and J 2 bases, leaving 8 bases between the germline ends. CDR3 length: 14 residues. Per germline, CDR1 SGHDN and CDR2 FVKESK. CDR3 nucleotides: TGTGCCAGCAGCCAAGATCCGGGCCCCTACGAGCAGTACTTC. The encoded protein is CASSQDPGPYEQYF.

This clonotype has just one count. The J gene is TRBJ1-1, the V gene TRBV2; D perhaps matches TRBD1 (6 bases). Germline V lookup: CDR1 SNHLY, CDR2 FYNNEI. V was clipped by 7 bases and J by 4 bases, with 19 bases between them. CDR3 length: 15 amino acids. CDR3 coding DNA: TGTGCCAGCAAGGAGGCCGGGGGGCCTTTCACTGAAGCTTTCTTT. It yields the protein CASKEAGGPFTEAFF.

This sequence joins TRBV2 and TRBJ2-7, with D hard to call. V was pared by 0 bases and J by 6 bases, with 12 bases between. The CDR3 is 14 residues long. Germline V gene data show CDR1 as SNHLY and CDR2 as FYNNEI. As DNA, the CDR3 is TGTGCCAGCAGTGAAGCGCGCGGCCCCTTCGAGCAGTACTTC. Translated, it gives CASSEARGPFEQYF.

The genes are TRBV7-8 and TRBJ2-2; D call uncertain. The CDR3 is 11 residues long. Trimming stripped 8 bases from V and 3 bases from J, with 4 bases between. Germline V lookup: CDR1 SGHVS, CDR2 FQNEAQ. This CDR3 reads CASLHTGELFF. The CDR3 nucleotides are TGTGCCAGCTTGCACACCGGGGAGCTGTTTTTT.

For this clonotype: This may arise from a read error, as a much more abundant clone is one base away. The chain couples TRBV12-5 to TRBJ1-2; D not resolved. Germline CDR1 reads LGHNT; CDR2 reads FRNRAP. The CDR3 is made up of 17 amino acids. The V and J ends lost 0 bases and 7 bases respectively, with 21 bases between them. This CDR3 is CASGLVVGPTYVSGYTF. CDR3 bases: TGTGCTAGTGGTTTGGTAGTGGGCCCCACATATGTTAGTGGCTACACCTTC.

At least ten counts were recorded for this clonotype. The chain joins TRBV11-2 to TRBJ1-1, with no clear D. Germline V gene data show CDR1 as SGHAT and CDR2 as FQNNGV. The CDR3 is 15 residues long. V was trimmed by 5 bases and J by 3 bases, leaving 16 bases between them. The chain's CDR3 is CASSPLLGFDTEAFF. CDR3 sequence (DNA): TGTGCCAGCAGCCCTCTGCTAGGGTTCGACACTGAAGCTTTCTTT.

Ten or more counts support this clonotype. The gene calls are TRBV28 and TRBJ2-7; D gene ambiguous. CDR1 is MDHEN, CDR2 SYDVKM, per germline. V dropped 3 bases and J dropped 2 bases, with 8 bases sitting between them. CDR3 length equals 13 residues. The CDR3 region is CASSFSQPYEQYF. The DNA of the CDR3 is TGTGCCAGCAGTTTCTCCCAGCCCTACGAGCAGTACTTC.

This clonotype was counted once. V gene TRBV19 combines with J gene TRBJ1-1; 11 bases agree with TRBD1. This CDR3 region has 12 residues. Trimming took 6 bases from V and 6 from J; bases not matched to a gene: 0. The germline V gene encodes CDR1 LNHDA and CDR2 SQIVND (reference sequence). The CDR3 sequence is CASRGQGAEAFF. The CDR3 nucleotides are TGTGCCAGTAGGGGACAGGGGGCTGAAGCTTTCTTT.

A few counts support this clonotype. The chain carries TRBV7-3 and TRBJ2-1; a possible D gene is TRBD1 (5 bases). This CDR3 is built from 14 residues. Germline V CDR1 and CDR2: SGHTA, FQGTGA. V lost 5 bases to trimming and J lost 6 bases, with 14 bases between them. The CDR3 loop reads CASSLISGSNEQFF. The DNA for the CDR3 is TGTGCCAGCAGCCTAATCTCAGGGTCCAATGAGCAGTTCTTC.

This chain uses TRBV12-3 or TRBV12-4 with TRBJ1-2, with D hard to call. Trimming removed 4 bases at V and 8 bases at J, with 14 bases between. The CDR3 has 13 residues. CDR3 protein: CASSSGPIRGYTF. The CDR3 DNA follows: TGTGCCAGCAGTTCCGGACCCATCAGGGGCTACACCTTC.

V is TRBV25-1 and J is TRBJ2-7, with D possibly being TRBD1 (6 bases). Per the germline V gene, CDR1 is MGHDK and CDR2 is SYGVNS. The V and J ends lost 4 bases and 5 bases respectively, with 12 bases between them. The CDR3 totals 13 residues. CDR3 in DNA: TGTGCCAGCAGTGCGTACAGGGCCCACGAGCAGTACTTC. The encoded protein is CASSAYRAHEQYF.

As for this clonotype: Its ends do not fully match the called genes, so a read error is possible. This chain uses TRBV11-2 with TRBJ2-7; D perhaps matches TRBD2 (5 bases). This CDR3 spans 16 amino acids. Germline CDR1 SGHAT, CDR2 FQNNGV. CDR3 coding DNA: TGTGCCAACAGCCCCCGCGTGGGCGGAGGCTCCTACGAGCAGTACTTC. This encodes CANSPRVGGGSYEQYF.

This clonotype was seen only a few times. V is TRBV15 and J is TRBJ1-5, with 7 bases identical to TRBD1. Unmatched junction bases numbered 6, after V lost 2 bases and J lost 2 bases. The germline V gene encodes CDR1 LNHNV and CDR2 YYDKDF (reference sequence). The CDR3 contains 16 residues. CDR3 region: CATSRRDRTRNQPQHF. CDR3 nucleotides: TGTGCCACCAGCAGACGGGACAGAACACGCAATCAGCCCCAGCATTTT.

A word on this clonotype: Compared with germline, one end of the junction differs, possibly owing to a read error. The chain couples TRBV5-1 to TRBJ2-2; D perhaps matches TRBD2 (6 bases). The CDR3 extends over 15 amino acids. Germline V gene sequence: CDR1 SGHRS, CDR2 YFSETQ. CDR3: CASSGGTFETGELFF. CDR3 sequence (DNA): TGCGCCAGCAGCGGGGGGACTTTTGAAACCGGGGAGCTGTTCTTT. The complete variable domain, with remaining parts taken from reference TRBV5-1 and TRBJ2-2, reads KAGVTQTPRYLIKTRGQQVTLSCSPISGHRSVSWYQQTPGQGLQFLFEYFSETQRNKGNFPGRFSGRQFSNSRSEMNVSTLELGDSALYLCASSGGTFETGELFFGEGSRLTVL.

This clonotype occurred a few times. The chain has TRBV19 and TRBJ2-7; 11 bases are a match to TRBD2. J gave up 3 bases and V 9 bases, and 10 bases lay outside the gene matches. Per the germline V gene, CDR1 is LNHDA and CDR2 is SQIVND (reference sequence). CDR3 length equals 15 residues. CDR3 sequence: CASALSGGGFYEQYF. For the CDR3, the DNA is TGTGCCAGCGCCCTTAGCGGGGGGGGATTCTACGAGCAGTACTTC.

V usage is TRBV10-3 and J usage is TRBJ1-1, with D unclear. Trimming shortened V by 3 bases and J by 10 bases, and 9 bases separated the two germline ends. The CDR3 length is 11 residues. Germline assignment: CDR1 ENHRY and CDR2 SYGVKD. CDR3 region: CAISDGQAAFF. In DNA form, the CDR3 reads TGTGCCATCAGTGATGGTCAGGCAGCTTTCTTT.

The chain joins TRBV5-1 to TRBJ2-7; D might be TRBD1 (5 bases). Deletions cut 1 base from V and 2 bases from J, with 13 bases between. Germline V CDR1 and CDR2: SGHRS, YFSETQ. This CDR3 has 15 amino acids. CDR3 nucleotides: TGCGCCAGCAGCTTGTTCTCAGGGCTTACCTACGAGCAGTACTTC. It translates to CASSLFSGLTYEQYF.

The chain combines TRBV3-1 with TRBJ1-3; D is ambiguous. The V and J ends lost 4 bases and 0 bases respectively, with 7 bases between them. This CDR3 spans 14 amino acids. Germline CDR1 LGHDT, CDR2 YNNKEL (reference sequence). The CDR3 here is CASSLIRSGNTIYF. CDR3 bases: TGTGCCAGCAGCCTTATCCGCTCTGGAAACACCATATATTTT. The full variable domain, with the rest looked up from reference TRBV3-1 and TRBJ1-3, is DTAVSQTPKYLVTQMGNDKSIKCEQNLGHDTMYWYKQDSKKFLKIMFSYNNKELIINETVPNRFSPKSPDKAHLNLHINSLELGDSAVYFCASSLIRSGNTIYFGEGSWLTVV.

This clonotype was seen at least ten times. The chain combines TRBV7-3 with TRBJ1-2, with a weak D call TRBD1 (5 bases). Germline V lookup: CDR1 SGHTA, CDR2 FQGTGA. This CDR3 has 15 residues. V was cut by 0 bases and J by 2 bases, with 10 bases left in between. DNA of the CDR3: TGTGCCAGCAGCTTAACCGGGACGGACAACTATGGCTACACCTTC. It encodes CASSLTGTDNYGYTF. Supplemented by reference TRBV7-3 and TRBJ1-2, the full variable domain reads GAGVSQTPSNKVTEKGKYVELRCDPISGHTALYWYRQSLGQGPEFLIYFQGTGAADDSGLPNDRFFAVRPEGSVSTLKIQRTERGDSAVYLCASSLTGTDNYGYTFGSGTRLTVV.

This clonotype turned up a few times. The chain is built from TRBV7-8 and TRBJ2-1, with D perhaps matching TRBD2 (5 bases). V lost 5 bases, J lost 3 bases, and 8 bases lay in between. Per the germline V gene, CDR1 is SGHVS and CDR2 is FQNEAQ. CDR3 size: 13 residues. The CDR3 protein is CASSAEGYNEQFF. For the CDR3, the DNA is TGTGCCAGCAGCGCCGAGGGCTACAATGAGCAGTTCTTC.

This chain joins TRBV20-1 and TRBJ2-1, with 7 positions matching TRBD1. The CDR3 totals 14 residues. CDR1 is DFQATT, CDR2 SNEGSKA, per germline (reference sequence). The junction had 4 bases not matched to a gene; V was cut back by 5 bases and J by 0 bases. For the CDR3, the DNA is TGCAGTGCTTGGGACAGCCTCTCCTACAATGAGCAGTTCTTC. This encodes CSAWDSLSYNEQFF.

The V and J genes are TRBV4-1 and TRBJ1-1; no firm D call. The CDR3 extends over 13 amino acids. With 0 bases removed from V and 7 bases from J, the gap between germline ends came to 9 bases. CDR1 and CDR2 (germline): MGHRA, YSYEKL. The CDR3 here is CASSQDGRREAFF. CDR3 sequence (DNA): TGCGCCAGCAGCCAAGATGGGCGGCGTGAAGCTTTCTTT.

This chain links TRBV2 with TRBJ2-5, with 10 bases fitting TRBD1. From germline, CDR1 is SNHLY and CDR2 FYNNEI. Losses at the gene ends were 5 bases for V and 0 bases for J; bases not matched to a gene: 3. The CDR3 runs to 15 residues. CDR3 protein: CASSRQGAHQETQYF. DNA for the CDR3: TGTGCCAGCAGTAGACAGGGGGCGCACCAAGAGACCCAGTACTTC.

This chain links TRBV2 with TRBJ1-1, with D unclear. Germline V gene lookup returns CDR1 SNHLY and CDR2 FYNNEI. V was trimmed by 0 bases and J by 9 bases, leaving 2 bases between them. This CDR3 is 10 amino acids long. For the CDR3, the DNA is TGTGCCAGCAGTGAAGCAAAAGCTTTCTTT. Translated: CASSEAKAFF.

The CDR3 DNA is TGTGCCAGCAGCTTTGACCGGGTGGAGACCCAGTACTTC. This sequence encodes CASSFDRVETQYF. The V call is TRBV7-2, the J call TRBJ2-5; no definite D call. Trimming stripped 3 bases from V and 5 bases from J, with 10 bases between. The CDR3 is 13 residues long. The germline V gene has CDR1 SGHTA and CDR2 FQGNSA.

This clonotype was counted ten times or more. This chain uses TRBV15 with TRBJ2-2, with a tentative D call TRBD2 (5 bases). Germline-derived CDR1 and CDR2 are LNHNV and YYDKDF (reference sequence). V lost 3 bases, J lost 6 bases, and 23 bases lay in between. This CDR3 comprises 18 residues. The CDR3 protein is CATSSGVTSGFFAGELFF. DNA for the CDR3: TGTGCCACCAGCAGTGGAGTTACTTCGGGGTTTTTCGCCGGGGAGCTGTTTTTT.